One and the same sample provided the 5 T cell receptor beta chains below, sequenced in a study of regulatory T cells in long-lasting Graves disease. The time point: newly diagnosed GD, antithyroid drugs for less than 3 months. PBMC-extracted RNA yielded the TCR library. Libraries of TCR beta came from iRepertoire HTBI primers plus Arm-PCR of CDR3 regions. TCRdb reanalysed the multiplex PCR reads using MiXCR and keeps one entry per CDR3 protein. The top ten hold 20% of the sample, which has 370,000 or so distinct CDR3 sequences, around 16% seen once. These same records also appear under a second study, on T cells in Graves' hyperthyroidism and ophthalmopathy.

Source: peripheral blood mononuclear cells (PBMCs), taken at new diagnosis, from a patient treated with antithyroid drugs. These receptors all come from a woman under 30 with Graves disease.

This clonotype showed up many times. This chain joins TRBV7-2 and TRBJ2-3; 8 positions match TRBD2. There are 16 residues in the CDR3. V dropped 5 bases and J dropped 4; count of bases not matched to a gene: 11. CDR1 is SGHTA, CDR2 FQGNSA, per germline. CDR3 in amino acids: CASSTHSGSGADTQYF. The CDR3 DNA reads TGTGCCAGCAGCACCCACAGCGGGAGTGGGGCAGATACGCAGTATTTT.

This clonotype has a handful of counts. The chain links TRBV7-9 to TRBJ1-1, with D possibly matching TRBD1 (5 bases). Trimming took 4 bases from V and 7 from J, leaving 13 bases between them. CDR1 SEHNR and CDR2 FQNEAQ come from the germline V gene (reference sequence). The CDR3 is 13 amino acids. The CDR3 region has the DNA TGTGCCAGCAGCTCTATCAGGGTATATGAAGCTTTCTTT. It codes for CASSSIRVYEAFF.

This clonotype was observed at least ten times. The genes are TRBV3-1 and TRBJ2-7; 7 bases align to TRBD2. Trimming removed 5 bases from V and 2 bases from J; junction bases left unmatched: 15. Germline values: CDR1 LGHDT, CDR2 YNNKEL (reference sequence). The CDR3 runs 17 residues. The DNA of the CDR3 is TGTGCCAGCAGCGCCAGATTCGTCTCGGCGGGGGCCTACGAGCAGTACTTC. It specifies CASSARFVSAGAYEQYF.

This clonotype was recorded many times. The chain is built from TRBV3-1 and TRBJ2-7; perhaps D is TRBD1 or TRBD2 (5 bases each). This CDR3 comprises 15 residues. The V gene's germline CDR1 is LGHDT and CDR2 YNNKEL (reference sequence). The V gene lost 1 base and the J gene lost 3 bases, with 13 bases spanning the gap. This CDR3 is CASSQVGDGGYEQYF. CDR3 nucleotides: TGTGCCAGCAGCCAAGTCGGGGATGGGGGCTACGAGCAGTACTTC.

This clonotype appeared many times. The chain combines TRBV20-1 with TRBJ2-5; D gene unclear. The CDR3 loop spans 16 amino acids. V lost 0 bases and J 5 bases, leaving 19 bases between the germline ends. Germline V lookup: CDR1 DFQATT, CDR2 SNEGSKA (reference sequence). The CDR3 coding sequence is TGCAGTGCTAGAGAAACGACCGGAGTTGCGTTGGAGACCCAGTACTTC. Translated: CSARETTGVALETQYF.